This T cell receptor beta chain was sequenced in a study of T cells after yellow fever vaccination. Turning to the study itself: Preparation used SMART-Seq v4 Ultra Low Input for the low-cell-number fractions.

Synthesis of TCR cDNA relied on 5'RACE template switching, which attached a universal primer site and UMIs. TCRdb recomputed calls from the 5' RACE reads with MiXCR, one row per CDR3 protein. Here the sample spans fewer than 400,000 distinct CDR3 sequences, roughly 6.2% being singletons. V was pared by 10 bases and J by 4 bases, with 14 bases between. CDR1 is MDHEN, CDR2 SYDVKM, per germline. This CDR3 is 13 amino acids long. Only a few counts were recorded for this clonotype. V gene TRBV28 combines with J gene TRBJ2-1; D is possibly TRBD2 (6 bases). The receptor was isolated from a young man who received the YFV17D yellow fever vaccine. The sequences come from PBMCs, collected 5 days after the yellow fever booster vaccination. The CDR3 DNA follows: TGTGCCACAGGCGGGGACCTATACAATGAGCAGTTCTTC. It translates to CATGGDLYNEQFF.